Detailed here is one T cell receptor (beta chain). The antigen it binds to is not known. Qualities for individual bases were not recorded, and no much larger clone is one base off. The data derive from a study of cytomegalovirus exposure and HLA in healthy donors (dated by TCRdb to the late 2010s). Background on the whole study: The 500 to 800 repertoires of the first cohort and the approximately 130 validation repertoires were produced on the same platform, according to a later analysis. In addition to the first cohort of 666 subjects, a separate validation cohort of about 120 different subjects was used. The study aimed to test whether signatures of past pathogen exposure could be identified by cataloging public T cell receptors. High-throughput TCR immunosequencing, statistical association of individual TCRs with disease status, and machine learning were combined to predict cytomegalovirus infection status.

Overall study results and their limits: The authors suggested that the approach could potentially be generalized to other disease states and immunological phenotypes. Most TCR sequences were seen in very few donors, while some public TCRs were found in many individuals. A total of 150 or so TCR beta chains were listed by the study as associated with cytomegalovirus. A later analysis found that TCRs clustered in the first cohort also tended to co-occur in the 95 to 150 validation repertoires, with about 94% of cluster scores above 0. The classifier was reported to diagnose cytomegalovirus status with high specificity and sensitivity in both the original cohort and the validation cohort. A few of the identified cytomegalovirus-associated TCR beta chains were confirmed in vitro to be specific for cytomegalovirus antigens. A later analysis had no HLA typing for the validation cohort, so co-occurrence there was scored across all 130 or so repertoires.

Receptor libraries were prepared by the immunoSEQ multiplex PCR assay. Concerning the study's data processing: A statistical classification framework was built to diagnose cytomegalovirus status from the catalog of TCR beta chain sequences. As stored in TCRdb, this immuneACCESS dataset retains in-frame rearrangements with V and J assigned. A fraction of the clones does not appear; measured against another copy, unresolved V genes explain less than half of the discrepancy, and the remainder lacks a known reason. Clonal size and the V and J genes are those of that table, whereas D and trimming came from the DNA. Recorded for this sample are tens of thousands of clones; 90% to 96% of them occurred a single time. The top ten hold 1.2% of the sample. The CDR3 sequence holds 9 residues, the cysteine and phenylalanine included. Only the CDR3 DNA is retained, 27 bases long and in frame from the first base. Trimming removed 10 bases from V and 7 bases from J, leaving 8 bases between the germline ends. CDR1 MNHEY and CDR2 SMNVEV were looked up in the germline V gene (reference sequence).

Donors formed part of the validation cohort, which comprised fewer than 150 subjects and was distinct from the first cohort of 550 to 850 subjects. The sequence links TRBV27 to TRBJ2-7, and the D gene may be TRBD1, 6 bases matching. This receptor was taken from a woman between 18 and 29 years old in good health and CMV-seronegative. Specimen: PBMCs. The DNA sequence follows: TGTGCCACCCAGGGGGAGCAGTACTTC. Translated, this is CATQGEQYF.